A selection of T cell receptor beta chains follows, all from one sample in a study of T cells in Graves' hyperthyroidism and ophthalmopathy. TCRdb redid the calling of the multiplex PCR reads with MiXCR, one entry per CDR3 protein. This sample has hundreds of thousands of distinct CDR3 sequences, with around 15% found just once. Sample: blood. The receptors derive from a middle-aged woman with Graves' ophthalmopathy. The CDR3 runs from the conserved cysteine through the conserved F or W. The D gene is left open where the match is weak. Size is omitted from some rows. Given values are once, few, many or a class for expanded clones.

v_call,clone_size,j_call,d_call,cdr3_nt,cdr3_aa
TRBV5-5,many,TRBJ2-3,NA,TGTGCCAGCAGCTTGTCGTACCGCCCGGGGGGCACAGATACGCAGTATTTT,CASSLSYRPGGTDTQYF
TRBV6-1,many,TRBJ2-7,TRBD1,TGTGCCAGCAGTCAGAATAGGGACAGCTCCTACGAGCAGTACTTC,CASSQNRDSSYEQYF
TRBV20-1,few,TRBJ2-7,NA,TGCAGTGCTAGAAGGATGGTCGTGGGCGGTTCTATTCTGTACGAGCAGTACTTC,CSARRMVVGGSILYEQYF
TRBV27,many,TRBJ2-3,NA,TGTGCCAGCAGTTCCCTCCGGGGACTCAGCACAGATACGCAGTATTTT,CASSSLRGLSTDTQYF
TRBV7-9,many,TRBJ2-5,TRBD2,TGTGCCAGCAGCTTACGGACTAGCGGGGAACAAGAGACCCAGTACTTC,CASSLRTSGEQETQYF
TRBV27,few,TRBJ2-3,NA,TGTGCCAGCAGCAAAAAACAGCTCGGGGGCGGCACAGATACGCAGTATTTT,CASSKKQLGGGTDTQYF
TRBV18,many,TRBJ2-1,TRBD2,TGTGCCAGCTCACCTCTAGCGGGGGCCAATGAGCAGTTCTTC,CASSPLAGANEQFF
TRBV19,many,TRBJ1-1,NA,TGTGCCAGTAGTCAATCAAACTTACCCACTGAAGCTTTCTTT,CASSQSNLPTEAFF
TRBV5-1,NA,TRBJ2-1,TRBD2,TGCGCCAGCAGCTTGGTGGGCTGGACTAGCGGGTACAATGAGCAGTTCTTC,CASSLVGWTSGYNEQFF
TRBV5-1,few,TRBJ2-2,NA,TGCGCCAGCAGCTTGGTTCTGAACACCGGGGAGCTGTTTTTT,CASSLVLNTGELFF
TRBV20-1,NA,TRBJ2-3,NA,TGCAGTGCGCCCAACCCGCGGGTAACCACAGATACGCAGTATTTT,CSAPNPRVTTDTQYF
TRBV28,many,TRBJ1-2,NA,TGTGCCAGCAGCCTGCCTGGGTCGGTTGGCTACACCTTC,CASSLPGSVGYTF
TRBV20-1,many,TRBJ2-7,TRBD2,TGCAGTGCTAGAGGGACTAGCGGGAGTCTGGGTGAGCAGTACTTC,CSARGTSGSLGEQYF
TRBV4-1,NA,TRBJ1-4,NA,TGCGCCAGCAGCCAAGATAGAATCGAACTGTTTTTT,CASSQDRIELFF
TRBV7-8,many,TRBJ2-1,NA,TGTGCCAGCAGCGGGGACGGAGCCTACAATGAGCAGTTCTTC,CASSGDGAYNEQFF
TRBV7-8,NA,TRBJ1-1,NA,TGTGCCAGCAGCCCGGACGGTTATGGGGGAGCTTTCTTT,CASSPDGYGGAFF
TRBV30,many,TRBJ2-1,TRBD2,TGTGCCTGGGGACTAGCGGGGGAAAATGAGCAGTTCTTC,CAWGLAGENEQFF
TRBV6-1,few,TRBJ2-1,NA,TGTGCCAGCACCCGGGGTTCATACAATGAGCAGTTCTTC,CASTRGSYNEQFF
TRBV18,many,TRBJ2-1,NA,TGTGCCAGCTCACCGGGGACGTACTCCTACAATGAGCAGTTCTTC,CASSPGTYSYNEQFF
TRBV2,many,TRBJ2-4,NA,TGTGCCAGCAGTGAACGTGCGGGGGCGCGGAACATTCAGTACTTC,CASSERAGARNIQYF
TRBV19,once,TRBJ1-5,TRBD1,TGTGCCAGTAGTATTGACAGGGGGCGAAATCAGCCCCAGCATTTT,CASSIDRGRNQPQHF
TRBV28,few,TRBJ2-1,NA,TGTGCCACAGGGACTTCCTACGAGCAGTTCTTC,CATGTSYEQFF
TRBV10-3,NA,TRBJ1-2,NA,TGTGCCATCAGTGAGTCGGTGGAACAGAACTATGGCTACACCTTC,CAISESVEQNYGYTF
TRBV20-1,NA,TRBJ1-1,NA,TGCAGTGCTAGGGGGGGTGGGGGCACTGAAGCTTTCTTT,CSARGGGGTEAFF